Listed here are 19 T cell receptor beta chains from one sample, sequenced in a study of shared clonotypes between healthy human individuals. Naive CD8 cells, CD45RO-negative and positively selected for CCR7, excluded terminally differentiated effector memory CD45RA+ cells. TCRdb's copy holds only in-frame clones and misses some; the assay was immunoSEQ multiplex PCR. The repertoire holds a few million clones, over 85% seen once, with around 1.7% in the top ten. Sample: naive CD8+ T cells from PBMCs. The receptors were sampled from a man aged 18 to 35 in good health. Some clones in this sample may be carry-over from other donors' samples.

This clone was observed a handful of times. The chain employs TRBV4-2 and TRBJ1-1; D remains ambiguous. Trimming left V 1 base short and J 4 bases short, with 10 bases between. Germline CDR1 and CDR2: LGHNA and YNFKEQ. The CDR3 has 14 residues. CDR3: CASSQVGRSTEAFF. The CDR3 coding sequence is TGTGCCAGCAGCCAAGTCGGCAGGAGCACTGAAGCTTTCTTT.

This chain joins TRBV6-1 and TRBJ2-7; 10 positions match TRBD1. This CDR3 comprises 16 residues. The V gene end was trimmed by 4 bases and the J gene end by 6 bases; junction bases not matched to a gene: 12. The V gene's germline CDR1 is MNHNS and CDR2 SASEGT. In nucleotides, the CDR3 is TGTGCCAGCAGTGTAAGCACCGGGACAGGGGTCTTCGAGCAGTACTTC. Translation gives CASSVSTGTGVFEQYF.

V usage is TRBV5-1 and J usage is TRBJ1-2, with TRBD1 matching 7 bases. The CDR3 is 15 residues long. V shed 3 bases and J 5 bases; nucleotides not matched to a gene: 10. In germline, CDR1 is SGHRS, CDR2 YFSETQ. CDR3 nucleotide sequence: TGCGCCAGCAGCTCGAGAGCAGGGGGACTATATGGCTACACCTTC. As protein: CASSSRAGGLYGYTF.

The J gene is TRBJ1-2, the V gene TRBV7-9, with TRBD1 identical over 7 bases. The CDR3 loop spans 15 amino acids. Germline V gene sequence: CDR1 SEHNR, CDR2 FQNEAQ (reference sequence). V dropped 5 bases and J dropped 6; count of bases not matched to a gene: 12. The CDR3 DNA reads TGTGCCAGCAGCCCCCCTTCGACAGGGAACCATGGCTACACCTTC. This sequence encodes CASSPPSTGNHGYTF. Supplemented by reference TRBV7-9 and TRBJ1-2, the full variable domain reads DTGVSQNPRHKITKRGQNVTFRCDPISEHNRLYWYRQTLGQGPEFLTYFQNEAQLEKSRLLSDRFSAERPKGSFSTLEIQRTEQGDSAMYLCASSPPSTGNHGYTFGSGTRLTVV.

The chain is built from TRBV6-5 and TRBJ2-1, with 8 bases that match TRBD2. The CDR3 spans 15 residues. Germline V gene lookup returns CDR1 MNHEY and CDR2 SVGAGI. The J segment lost 4 bases and the V segment lost 2 bases, leaving 4 bases of the junction unmatched. This chain's CDR3 is CASSYAGGQYNEQFF. The CDR3 nucleotides are TGTGCCAGCAGTTACGCGGGAGGCCAGTACAATGAGCAGTTCTTC.

The rearrangement uses TRBV6-5 and TRBJ2-7, with TRBD1 matching 10 bases. The germline gives CDR1 MNHEY, CDR2 SVGAGI. This CDR3 spans 15 amino acids. Trimming cost V 6 bases and J 0 bases; bases outside gene matches: 5. The CDR3 region is CASSLGQGSSYEQYF. The DNA of the CDR3 is TGTGCCAGCAGCCTGGGACAGGGGAGCTCCTACGAGCAGTACTTC.

On this clone: This specimen includes other DNA sequences encoding the same CDR3. The V and J genes are TRBV4-1 and TRBJ2-5; 8 positions agree with TRBD2. Germline values: CDR1 MGHRA, CDR2 YSYEKL. V was pared by 1 base and J by 1 base, with 2 bases of the junction left unmatched. This CDR3 has 15 residues. Here the CDR3 reads CASSQASGLQETQYF. As DNA, the CDR3 is TGCGCCAGCAGCCAAGCTAGCGGGCTCCAAGAGACCCAGTACTTC.

V gene TRBV7-2 combines with J gene TRBJ2-1, with 8 bases identical to TRBD1. The CDR3 totals 13 residues. Looked up from germline, CDR1 is SGHTA and CDR2 is FQGNSA. With 5 bases clipped from V and 9 bases from J, the junction kept 6 bases outside the gene matches. This chain's CDR3 is CASSPSDRVEQFF. The DNA of the CDR3 is TGTGCCAGCAGCCCATCGGACAGGGTTGAGCAGTTCTTC.

Of note for this clone: The sample has other DNA sequences that encode this CDR3 too. The chain carries TRBV18 and TRBJ1-5, with unresolved D. This CDR3 region has 15 residues. Looked up from germline, CDR1 is KGHSH and CDR2 is LQKENI. V was cut by 2 bases and J by 0 bases, with 8 bases left in between. CDR3 residues: CASSPGPGSNQPQHF. The CDR3 DNA is TGTGCCAGCTCACCAGGGCCCGGTAGCAATCAGCCCCAGCATTTT.

A note on this clone: Other DNA variants within this sample encode the same CDR3. The V call is TRBV27, the J call TRBJ1-2; D remains ambiguous. Trimming took off 2 bases at V and 4 bases at J, with 8 bases between the two ends. The CDR3 sequence is 13 residues long. Germline assignment: CDR1 MNHEY and CDR2 SMNVEV (reference sequence). The CDR3: CASSLGQSYGYTF. CDR3 DNA sequence: TGTGCCAGCAGTTTAGGGCAGAGCTATGGCTACACCTTC.

V usage is TRBV6-1 and J usage is TRBJ2-5; tentative D call: TRBD2 (6 bases). The CDR3 has 14 amino acids. Germline V gene sequence: CDR1 MNHNS, CDR2 SASEGT. Trimming took 6 bases from V and 5 from J, leaving 16 bases between them. The CDR3 region has the DNA TGTGCCAGCAGCCTCCCTCCGGCGGGGGAGACCCAGTACTTC. It is translated as CASSLPPAGETQYF.

The CDR3 is CASSLDTYNEQFF. As DNA, the CDR3 is TGTGCCAGCAGCTTAGACACCTACAATGAGCAGTTCTTC. The rearrangement joins TRBV11-2 to TRBJ2-1; D gene uncertain. The CDR3 has 13 residues. The V and J ends lost 0 bases and 2 bases respectively, with 2 bases between them. Per germline, CDR1 SGHAT and CDR2 FQNNGV.

With regard to this clone: The identical CDR3 is also encoded by other nucleotide sequences in the sample. V is TRBV7-9 and J is TRBJ2-7, with D unclear. CDR1 is SEHNR, CDR2 FQNEAQ, per germline (reference sequence). Trimming removed 0 bases at V and 0 bases at J, with 6 bases between. The CDR3 loop spans 14 amino acids. The CDR3 nucleotides read TGTGCCAGCAGCTTAGCTTCTAGCTCCTACGAGCAGTACTTC. Protein product: CASSLASSSYEQYF.

The CDR3 spells CASSVATGGGLNEQYF. CDR3 bases: TGTGCCAGCAGCGTAGCTACGGGCGGTGGTTTGAACGAGCAGTACTTC. This chain links TRBV9 with TRBJ2-7; D remains ambiguous. The CDR3 runs to 16 residues. The germline gives CDR1 SGDLS, CDR2 YYNGEE. V lost 0 bases and J lost 5, with 18 bases in between.

This clone has just one count. The rearrangement joins TRBV10-3 to TRBJ2-7, with 8 bases lining up with TRBD1. V lost 7 bases to trimming and J lost 1 base; unmatched junction nucleotides: 9. CDR1 and CDR2 from the germline V gene are ENHRY and SYGVKD. The CDR3 loop spans 15 amino acids. CDR3: CAIKIGQGSSYEQYF. As DNA, the CDR3 is TGTGCCATCAAAATAGGACAGGGCTCATCCTACGAGCAGTACTTC.

This clone was seen a single time. The genes are TRBV7-9 and TRBJ1-1; D not certain. The V end lost 2 bases, the J end lost 7 bases, and 8 bases lay between the germline ends. The CDR3 contains 12 residues. Germline values: CDR1 SEHNR, CDR2 FQNEAQ (reference sequence). The CDR3 loop reads CASSLMGHEAFF. The CDR3 region has the DNA TGTGCCAGCAGCTTAATGGGTCATGAAGCTTTCTTT.

A note on this clone: The same CDR3 can be traced to other DNA sequences in this sample. This rearrangement joins TRBV6-1 to TRBJ2-1; TRBD1 matches 7 bases. Germline values: CDR1 MNHNS, CDR2 SASEGT. CDR3 length equals 16 residues. V lost 1 base, J lost 1 base, and 4 bases stayed unmatched. The CDR3 DNA reads as TGTGCCAGCAGTGAAGGGCTCAGGGGGTCCTACAATGAGCAGTTCTTC. It yields the protein CASSEGLRGSYNEQFF.

The CDR3 here is CASSRGVTQYF. The CDR3 coding sequence is TGTGCCAGCAGCAGGGGGGTCACGCAGTATTTT. This rearrangement joins TRBV27 to TRBJ2-3; a possible D gene is TRBD1 (7 bases). The CDR3 has 11 residues. Germline V gene data show CDR1 as MNHEY and CDR2 as SMNVEV (reference sequence). The V end lost 6 bases, the J end lost 9 bases, and 10 bases lay between the germline ends.

V usage is TRBV4-2 and J usage is TRBJ2-5; 15 nucleotides agree with TRBD2. The end of the DNA aligns better with TRBJ2-7, so the J call may be wrong. This CDR3 region has 16 residues. Germline assignment: CDR1 LGHNA and CDR2 YNFKEQ. The CDR3 DNA is TGTGCCAGCAGCCAGGGACTAGCGGGAGGCTCCTACGAGCAGTACTTC. It codes for CASSQGLAGGSYEQYF.